These T cell receptor beta chains were read from a single sample in a study of shared clonotypes between healthy human individuals. Sequencing was performed with immunoSEQ multiplex PCR; in TCRdb, only in-frame clones are kept and a portion is missing. This table holds roughly 2.2 million clones, 85% to 95% found once. Sequenced sample: naive CD4+ T cells from PBMCs. The receptors stem from a man aged 18 to 29 in good health. Some clones in this sample may be carry-over from other donors' samples. CDR3s include the opening cysteine and the closing phenylalanine or tryptophan. A D gene is named only where the DNA matches it firmly. Clone size is shown for a subset of rows, as once, few, many or a class of expanded clone.

j_call,v_call,clone_size,d_call,cdr3_length,cdr3_aa,cdr3_nt
TRBJ1-2,TRBV5-5,.,.,15,CASGQGGAFNYGYTF,TGTGCCAGCGGCCAGGGCGGGGCGTTTAACTATGGCTACACCTTC
TRBJ1-1,TRBV18,few,TRBD1,14,CASSPGTGVTEAFF,TGTGCCAGCTCACCAGGGACAGGGGTGACTGAAGCTTTCTTT
TRBJ2-4,TRBV6-5,.,TRBD2,15,CASSAYSGSGNIQYF,TGTGCCAGCAGTGCCTATAGCGGGAGCGGAAACATTCAGTACTTC
TRBJ1-2,TRBV28,.,.,14,CASSLPRDPYGYTF,TGTGCCAGCAGTTTACCCCGGGACCCCTATGGCTACACCTTC
TRBJ2-5,TRBV5-1,.,TRBD2,15,CASSLIAGNQETQYF,TGCGCCAGCAGCTTGATAGCGGGAAACCAAGAGACCCAGTACTTC
TRBJ2-1,TRBV7-2,.,TRBD2,16,CASSSRAGVPINEQFF,TGTGCCAGCAGCTCCAGGGCGGGGGTGCCGATCAATGAGCAGTTCTTC
TRBJ2-1,TRBV2,.,.,16,CASSDPGRTRHNEQFF,TGTGCCAGCAGTGACCCGGGTAGGACCCGCCACAATGAGCAGTTCTTC
TRBJ2-5,TRBV9,.,.,12,CASSVSGETQYF,TGTGCCAGCAGCGTAAGTGGAGAGACCCAGTACTTC
TRBJ1-1,TRBV27,.,.,16,CASSFSSGALDTEAFF,TGTGCCAGCAGTTTCTCGTCGGGGGCGCTCGACACTGAAGCTTTCTTT
TRBJ1-5,TRBV7-2,.,.,15,CASSSTGTLNQPQHF,TGTGCCAGCAGCTCAACCGGGACTCTCAATCAGCCCCAGCATTTT
TRBJ2-7,TRBV19,.,TRBD1,13,CASNNGQAGEQYF,TGTGCCAGTAACAACGGACAGGCGGGCGAGCAGTACTTC